Sequencing of this T cell receptor beta chain was carried out in a study of blood T cells in healthy people across ages. Combining a sample-barcoded 5' primer with a J-beta primer mix, a second PCR ran for 7 to 11 cycles. TCRdb re-called the 5' RACE reads through MiXCR, storing one row per CDR3 protein. This sample yields about 1.8 million distinct CDR3 sequences, of which around 48% are seen a single time; roughly 2.1% belongs to the top ten. Whenever a sample was processed, at least 6.5 million PBMCs were isolated. The receptor was isolated from a woman aged 40-49 years in good health. Sequencing was done on a sample of blood.

This CDR3 reads CASSYAGGAYNEQFF. The CDR3 bases are TGTGCCAGCAGTTATGCGGGGGGGGCTTACAATGAGCAGTTCTTC. The V call is TRBV6-5, the J call TRBJ2-1; the match to TRBD2 covers 9 bases. The CDR3 sequence is 15 residues long. V lost 3 bases, J lost 4 bases, and 4 bases stayed unmatched. Germline values: CDR1 MNHEY, CDR2 SVGAGI.